The TCR beta chain described here comes from a study of T cells in Graves' hyperthyroidism and ophthalmopathy. Study-level findings and limits: Blood also showed most of the thyroid clonotypes that were expanded above 0.001.

V was cut by 2 bases and J by 4 bases, with 15 bases left in between. The CDR3 extends over 16 amino acids. Germline V gene data show CDR1 as MNHEY and CDR2 as SMNVEV (reference sequence). TCR beta CDR3 regions were amplified from RNA transcripts. TCR CDR3 regions were first amplified by RT-PCR with HTBI primers. TCRdb reanalysed the multiplex PCR reads using MiXCR and keeps one entry per CDR3 protein. This table holds about 560,000 distinct CDR3 sequences, over 15% found once. This clonotype was counted at least ten times. Its antigen is still unknown. If no ophthalmopathy progression occurred within 18 months, Graves' hyperthyroidism was stable. Every diagnosis used clinical symptoms, serum thyroxine and TRAb, thyroid ultrasound and orbital computed tomography.

The sample consisted of blood. This clonotype was obtained from a woman younger than 30 with Graves' hyperthyroidism. The chain couples TRBV27 to TRBJ2-1; unclear D gene. CDR3 sequence (DNA): TGTGCCAGCAGTTTAGGTGCAGGCCTCCCTTACAATGAGCAGTTCTTC. Its protein is CASSLGAGLPYNEQFF.